These 16 T cell receptor beta chains were all obtained from the same sample, sequenced in a study of PD-1 blockade in classical Hodgkin lymphoma. The assay was immunoSEQ multiplex PCR, and TCRdb's table has in-frame clones only and misses some. Of some 31,000 clones in the sample, around 71% were seen once. Every one of the patients relapsed after autologous stem cell transplantation (brentuximab vedotin exposure was variable). This specimen was peripheral blood mononuclear cells (PBMCs), taken before the second cycle of nivolumab. All receptors derive from a human donor with classical Hodgkin lymphoma.

The J gene is TRBJ2-7, the V gene TRBV30; D uncertain. The CDR3 loop spans 12 amino acids. Trimming pared 5 bases from V and 3 bases from J, leaving 11 bases between. The germline V gene encodes CDR1 GTSNPN and CDR2 SVGIG (reference sequence). The CDR3 nucleotides are TGTGCCTGGTCCCTAAACCTCTACGAGCAGTACTTC. Its protein product is CAWSLNLYEQYF.

The chain joins TRBV28 to TRBJ1-5, with D maybe TRBD1 (6 bases). The CDR3 loop spans 12 amino acids. The V gene lost 4 bases and the J gene lost 9 bases, with 10 bases spanning the gap. CDR1 is MDHEN, CDR2 SYDVKM, per germline. The CDR3 loop reads CASSSGGRPQHF. DNA of the CDR3: TGTGCCAGCAGTTCTGGGGGGCGGCCCCAGCATTTT.

This clone was observed a handful of times. J is TRBJ2-3 and V is TRBV5-4, with D maybe TRBD1 (5 bases). The CDR3 has 13 amino acids. The V end was cut by 9 bases, the J end by 2 bases, with 13 bases between. CDR1 SGHNT and CDR2 YYREEE come from the germline V gene (reference sequence). Written as DNA, the CDR3 is TGTGCCACCTCCAGGGAACCCACAGATACGCAGTATTTT. This gives the protein CATSREPTDTQYF.

This clone was recorded once. The rearrangement joins TRBV4-3 to TRBJ1-1; 7 bases agree with TRBD1. The CDR3 runs to 16 residues. J was trimmed by 0 bases and V by 0 bases; bases with no gene match: 4. Germline loops: CDR1 LGHNA, CDR2 YSLEER. The CDR3 DNA reads as TGCGCCAGCAGCCAAGATAGACAGGGCCTGAACACTGAAGCTTTCTTT. Its translation: CASSQDRQGLNTEAFF.

This clone was counted a single time. This chain joins TRBV7-3 and TRBJ2-1; TRBD1 matches 8 bases. The CDR3 covers 15 residues. V dropped 2 bases and J dropped 3; count of bases not matched to a gene: 3. Germline V gives CDR1 SGHTA, CDR2 FQGTGA. For the CDR3, the DNA is TGTGCCAGCAGCTTACAGGGGGCTAACTACAATGAGCAGTTCTTC. Amino acid sequence: CASSLQGANYNEQFF.

This chain links TRBV7-2 with TRBJ2-5; TRBD1 aligns across 7 bases. CDR1 SGHTA and CDR2 FQGNSA come from the germline V gene. V was clipped by 1 base and J by 4 bases; unmatched bases: 12. This CDR3 region has 17 residues. For the CDR3, the DNA is TGTGCCAGCAGCTTAGGGAGAGCAGGGGGAAACAGAGAGACCCAGTACTTC. Translated: CASSLGRAGGNRETQYF.

The J gene is TRBJ2-5, the V gene TRBV5-5; D remains ambiguous. Looked up from germline, CDR1 is SGHKS and CDR2 is YYEKEE (reference sequence). V was clipped by 2 bases and J by 4 bases, with 15 bases between them. The CDR3 spans 15 residues. The CDR3 region is CASSFVGVLGETQYF. CDR3 bases: TGTGCCAGCAGCTTCGTGGGCGTCCTAGGAGAGACCCAGTACTTC.

The chain joins TRBV27 to TRBJ2-2; D uncertain. The CDR3 is made up of 17 amino acids. Germline CDR1 MNHEY, CDR2 SMNVEV (reference sequence). V dropped 2 bases and J dropped 4 bases, with 17 bases sitting between them. The CDR3 DNA reads TGTGCCAGCAGTTTAAAGCCCAAAACGTGGGGCACCGGGGAGCTGTTTTTT. Its protein is CASSLKPKTWGTGELFF.

This clone came up a few times. The V and J genes are TRBV12-5 and TRBJ2-1; 7 positions agree with TRBD2. CDR3 length: 15 amino acids. V shed 6 bases, J shed 2 bases, and the junction held 7 bases outside the gene matches. CDR1 and CDR2 from the germline V gene are LGHNT and FRNRAP. The CDR3 loop reads CASGSQAGPYNEQFF. The CDR3 nucleotides are TGTGCTAGTGGCTCCCAAGCGGGACCCTACAATGAGCAGTTCTTC.

The sample holds a few counts of this clone. V and J are TRBV28 and TRBJ2-3; the D is unclear. The CDR3 is made up of 13 amino acids. V was clipped by 3 bases and J by 4 bases, with 8 bases between them. The V gene's germline CDR1 is MDHEN and CDR2 SYDVKM. Here the CDR3 reads CASSFAYSDTQYF. CDR3 DNA: TGTGCCAGCAGTTTCGCCTATTCAGATACGCAGTATTTT. The variable domain in full, completed from reference TRBV28 and TRBJ2-3, reads DVKVTQSSRYLVKRTGEKVFLECVQDMDHENMFWYRQDPGLGLRLIYFSYDVKMKEKGDIPEGYSVSREKKERFSLILESASTNQTSMYLCASSFAYSDTQYFGPGTRLTVL.

This clone was found a few times. CDR3: CASSNGHPASTDTQYF. For the CDR3, the DNA is TGTGCCAGCAGCAACGGCCACCCGGCTAGCACAGATACGCAGTATTTT. The chain couples TRBV5-6 to TRBJ2-3; D gene uncertain. The V and J ends lost 4 bases and 0 bases respectively, with 15 bases between them. The CDR3 loop spans 16 amino acids. The germline CDR1 and CDR2 sequences are SGHDT and YYEEEE.

This rearrangement joins TRBV5-4 to TRBJ1-2; D unresolved. CDR1 is SGHNT and CDR2 is YYREEE in the germline V gene (reference sequence). The CDR3 is made up of 13 amino acids. The V gene lost 1 base and the J gene lost 0 bases, with 4 bases spanning the gap. CDR3 sequence: CASSLRANYGYTF. The CDR3 DNA follows: TGTGCCAGCAGCTTGAGGGCTAACTATGGCTACACCTTC.

Worth noting for this clone: One junction end does not reproduce the germline sequence, and a read error may be involved. This chain links TRBV15 with TRBJ2-5; D call uncertain. The CDR3 consists of 14 residues. Per the germline V gene, CDR1 is LNHNV and CDR2 is YYDKDF (reference sequence). The CDR3 DNA is TGTGCCACCAGCTCAGCAACCCTACAAGGGACCCAGTACTTC. Protein sequence: CATSSATLQGTQYF.

This sequence joins TRBV28 and TRBJ2-1; D perhaps matches TRBD2 (5 bases). V lost 7 bases and J 0 bases, leaving 10 bases between the germline ends. In germline, CDR1 is MDHEN, CDR2 SYDVKM. CDR3 length equals 14 residues. The CDR3 region has the DNA TGTGCCAGCACTTCAACTAGCTCCTACAATGAGCAGTTCTTC. This translates into CASTSTSSYNEQFF.

The chain combines TRBV6-6 with TRBJ1-2; a weak D match, TRBD1 (6 bases). The V and J ends lost 0 bases and 8 bases respectively, with 13 bases between them. Germline V lookup: CDR1 MNHNY, CDR2 SVGAGI (reference sequence). The CDR3 spans 14 residues. As DNA, the CDR3 is TGTGCCAGCAGTTACTCGAGATTACAGGGCGGCTACACCTTC. As protein: CASSYSRLQGGYTF.

The chain employs TRBV19 and TRBJ2-7; the D is unclear. V was trimmed by 4 bases and J by 0 bases, leaving 7 bases between them. From germline, CDR1 is LNHDA and CDR2 SQIVND (reference sequence). This CDR3 spans 13 amino acids. Here the CDR3 DNA reads TGTGCCAGTAGTACAGTCGTCTCCTACGAGCAGTACTTC. Protein product: CASSTVVSYEQYF. The full variable domain, its missing parts supplied by reference TRBV19 and TRBJ2-7, is DGGITQSPKYLFRKEGQNVTLSCEQNLNHDAMYWYRQDPGQGLRLIYYSQIVNDFQKGDIAEGYSVSREKKESFPLTVTSAQKNPTAFYLCASSTVVSYEQYFGPGTRLTVT.